This TCR beta chain stems from a study of CD8 T cells in ankylosing spondylitis. General study findings and limits: Blood of patients with ankylosing spondylitis appeared to be characterized by a TCR beta motif of 8 or 9 highly homologous variants. Clones tied to disease were said to be significantly enriched in matched ankylosing spondylitis synovial fluid.

TCRdb analysed the 5' RACE reads with MiXCR anew, one entry per CDR3 protein. The sample contains about 130,000 distinct CDR3 sequences, roughly 13% of which appear only once. About this clonotype: Its target is unknown.

Germline assignment: CDR1 SGHTA and CDR2 FQGTGA. This CDR3 contains 15 residues. The V and J ends lost 5 bases and 9 bases, in that order; junction bases with no gene match: 8. The TCR originated in a female donor with ankylosing spondylitis or in good health (not recorded which). The chain employs TRBV7-3 and TRBJ2-1; TRBD2 agrees at 12 bases. Sequenced material: blood, either unsorted or a sorted T cell fraction (not recorded which). CDR3: CASSKLAGGYVEQFF. The CDR3 DNA reads as TGTGCCAGCAGCAAACTAGCGGGGGGTTACGTTGAGCAGTTCTTC.